This record covers a single T cell receptor beta chain. Its antigen is as yet unknown. The sample is drawn from a study of Ad26.COV2.S vaccination and SARS-CoV-2 variants. The method was immunoSEQ multiplex PCR; TCRdb's version includes in-frame clones alone and lacks a portion of them. The sample records some 340,000 clones, around four fifths being singletons. The sample's treatment: about 20 received Ad26.COV2.S at low or high dose, single or two shots; about five received placebo; per-sample allocation not given. Samples were taken on day 63 after the first vaccine or placebo injection. An Ad26 vector carrying the Wuhan-strain SARS-CoV-2 spike served as the vaccine. This CDR3 is built from 14 residues. Germline CDR1 reads LNHDA; CDR2 reads SQIVND (reference sequence). Trimming took off 4 bases at V and 9 bases at J, with 16 bases between the two ends. Study results and caveats: Measures of TCR breadth and depth may have fallen short of total T cell responses. Non-spike TCR breadth did not differ much between vaccine and placebo recipients.

The V and J genes are TRBV19 and TRBJ2-1, with D tentatively TRBD2 (7 bases). The TCR sequence derives from a person between 18 and 60 years old who received the Ad26.COV2.S COVID-19 vaccine or a placebo. This material consisted of peripheral blood, taken in a trial of Ad26.COV2.S vaccine versus placebo. CDR3 in amino acids: CASSTTRGASEQFF. CDR3 in DNA: TGTGCCAGTAGTACCACCCGGGGGGCTAGTGAGCAGTTCTTC.